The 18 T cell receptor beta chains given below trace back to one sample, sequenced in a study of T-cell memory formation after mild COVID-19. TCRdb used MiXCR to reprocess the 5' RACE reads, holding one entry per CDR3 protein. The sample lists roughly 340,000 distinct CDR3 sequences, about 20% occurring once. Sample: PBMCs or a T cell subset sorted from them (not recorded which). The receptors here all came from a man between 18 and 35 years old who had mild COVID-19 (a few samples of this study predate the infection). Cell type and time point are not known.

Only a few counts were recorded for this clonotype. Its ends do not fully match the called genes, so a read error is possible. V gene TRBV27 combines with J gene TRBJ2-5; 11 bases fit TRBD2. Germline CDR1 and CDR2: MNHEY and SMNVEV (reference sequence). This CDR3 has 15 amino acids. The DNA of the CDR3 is TGTGCCAGTACTCTAGCGGGGGGTCACCAGGAGACCCAGTACTTC. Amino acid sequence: CASTLAGGHQETQYF.

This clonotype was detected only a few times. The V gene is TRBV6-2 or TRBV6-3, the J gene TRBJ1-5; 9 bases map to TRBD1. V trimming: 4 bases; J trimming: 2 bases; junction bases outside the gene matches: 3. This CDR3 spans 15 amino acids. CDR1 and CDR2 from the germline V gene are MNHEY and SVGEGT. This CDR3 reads CASSWGQGGNQPQHF. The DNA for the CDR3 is TGTGCCAGCAGTTGGGGACAGGGAGGCAATCAGCCCCAGCATTTT.

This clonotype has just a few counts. The DNA for the CDR3 is TGCAGTGCTAGAGACCTTGAGTTGGCGGTCGGGGAGCTGTTTTTT. It yields the protein CSARDLELAVGELFF. V usage is TRBV20-1 and J usage is TRBJ2-2; D is uncertain. The ends were cut back, 0 bases at V and 7 bases at J, with 15 bases in the middle. CDR3 length: 15 amino acids. Germline assignment: CDR1 DFQATT and CDR2 SNEGSKA (reference sequence).

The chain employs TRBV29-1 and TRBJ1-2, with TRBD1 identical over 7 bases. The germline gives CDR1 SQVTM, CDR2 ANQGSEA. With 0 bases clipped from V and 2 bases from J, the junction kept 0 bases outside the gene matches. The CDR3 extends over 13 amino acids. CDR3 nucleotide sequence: TGCAGCGTTGAAGACAGGGGGAACTATGGCTACACCTTC. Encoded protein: CSVEDRGNYGYTF.

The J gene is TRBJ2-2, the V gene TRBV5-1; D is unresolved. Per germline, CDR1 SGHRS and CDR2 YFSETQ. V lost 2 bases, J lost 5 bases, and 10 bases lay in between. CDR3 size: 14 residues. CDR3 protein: CASSFMRITGELFF. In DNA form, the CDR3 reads TGCGCCAGCAGCTTTATGCGGATAACCGGGGAGCTGTTTTTT.

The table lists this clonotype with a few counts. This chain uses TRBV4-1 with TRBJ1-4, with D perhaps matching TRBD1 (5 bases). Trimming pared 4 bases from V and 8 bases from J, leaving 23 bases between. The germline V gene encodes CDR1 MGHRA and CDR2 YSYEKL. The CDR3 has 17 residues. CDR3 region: CASSRPLPGTGREKLFF. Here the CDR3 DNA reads TGCGCCAGCAGCCGCCCCCTCCCCGGGACCGGTCGAGAAAAACTGTTTTTT.

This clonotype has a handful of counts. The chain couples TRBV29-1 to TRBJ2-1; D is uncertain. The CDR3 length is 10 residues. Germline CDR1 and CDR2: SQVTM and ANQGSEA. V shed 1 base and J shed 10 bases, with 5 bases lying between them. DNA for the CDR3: TGCAGCGTTGAAGGGGGAGAGCAGTTCTTC. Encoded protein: CSVEGGEQFF.

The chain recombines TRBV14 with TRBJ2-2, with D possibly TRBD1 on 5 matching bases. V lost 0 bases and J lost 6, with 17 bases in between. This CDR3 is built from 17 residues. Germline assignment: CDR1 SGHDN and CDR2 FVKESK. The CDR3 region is CASSQEPPGQSAGELFF. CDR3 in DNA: TGTGCCAGCAGCCAAGAGCCCCCAGGGCAGAGCGCCGGGGAGCTGTTTTTT.

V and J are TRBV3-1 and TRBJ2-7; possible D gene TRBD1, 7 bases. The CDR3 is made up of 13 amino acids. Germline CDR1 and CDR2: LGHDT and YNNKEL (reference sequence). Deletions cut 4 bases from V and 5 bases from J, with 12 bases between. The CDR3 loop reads CASSRQGEDEQYV. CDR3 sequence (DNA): TGTGCCAGCAGCCGCCAGGGGGAGGACGAGCAGTACGTC.

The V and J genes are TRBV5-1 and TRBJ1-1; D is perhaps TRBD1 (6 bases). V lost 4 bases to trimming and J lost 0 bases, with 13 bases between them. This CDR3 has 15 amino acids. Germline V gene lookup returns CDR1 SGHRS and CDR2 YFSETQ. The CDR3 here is CASSRNRELNTEAFF. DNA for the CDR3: TGCGCCAGCAGCAGGAACAGGGAATTGAACACTGAAGCTTTCTTT. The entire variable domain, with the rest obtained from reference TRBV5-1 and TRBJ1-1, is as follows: KAGVTQTPRYLIKTRGQQVTLSCSPISGHRSVSWYQQTPGQGLQFLFEYFSETQRNKGNFPGRFSGRQFSNSRSEMNVSTLELGDSALYLCASSRNRELNTEAFFGQGTRLTVV.

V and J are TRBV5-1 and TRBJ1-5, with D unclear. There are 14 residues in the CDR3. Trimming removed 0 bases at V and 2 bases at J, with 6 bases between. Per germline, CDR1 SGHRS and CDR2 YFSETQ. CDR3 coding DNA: TGCGCCAGCAGCTTGGACCTTGGCAATCAGCCCCAGCATTTT. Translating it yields CASSLDLGNQPQHF.

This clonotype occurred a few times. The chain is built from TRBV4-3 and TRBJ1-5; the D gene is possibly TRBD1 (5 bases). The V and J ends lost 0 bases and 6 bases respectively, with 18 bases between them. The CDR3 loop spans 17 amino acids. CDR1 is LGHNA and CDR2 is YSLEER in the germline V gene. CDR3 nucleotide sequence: TGCGCCAGCAGCCAAGATTGCGTGCGGACACCCTTTCAGCCCCAGCATTTT. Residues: CASSQDCVRTPFQPQHF.

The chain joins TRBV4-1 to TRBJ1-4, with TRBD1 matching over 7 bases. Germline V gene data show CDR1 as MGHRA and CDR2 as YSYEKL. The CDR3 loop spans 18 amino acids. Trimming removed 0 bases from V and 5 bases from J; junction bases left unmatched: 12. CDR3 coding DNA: TGCGCCAGCAGCCAAGACCCTGTTAGGGCAGGGGGAAATGAAAAACTGTTTTTT. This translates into CASSQDPVRAGGNEKLFF.

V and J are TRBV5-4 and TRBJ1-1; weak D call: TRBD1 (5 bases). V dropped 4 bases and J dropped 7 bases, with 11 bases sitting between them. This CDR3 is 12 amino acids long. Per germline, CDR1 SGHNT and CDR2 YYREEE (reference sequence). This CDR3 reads CASSQPGREAFF. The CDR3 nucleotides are TGTGCCAGCAGCCAACCGGGACGTGAAGCTTTCTTT. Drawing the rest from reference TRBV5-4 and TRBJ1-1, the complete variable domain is ETGVTQSPTHLIKTRGQQVTLRCSSQSGHNTVSWYQQALGQGPQFIFQYYREEENGRGNFPPRFSGLQFPNYSSELNVNALELDDSALYLCASSQPGREAFFGQGTRLTVV.

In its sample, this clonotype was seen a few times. The CDR3 protein is CASSVGSWAAGELFF. CDR3 DNA sequence: TGTGCCAGCAGCGTAGGGTCCTGGGCCGCCGGGGAGCTGTTTTTT. V is TRBV9 and J is TRBJ2-2, with D uncertain. The germline V gene has CDR1 SGDLS and CDR2 YYNGEE. V dropped 0 bases and J dropped 6 bases, with 12 bases sitting between them. The CDR3 extends over 15 amino acids.

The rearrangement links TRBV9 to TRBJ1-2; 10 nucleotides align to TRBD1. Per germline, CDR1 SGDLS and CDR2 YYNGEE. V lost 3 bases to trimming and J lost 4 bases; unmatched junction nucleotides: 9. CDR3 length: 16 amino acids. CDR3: CASSAGTGAGGYGYTF. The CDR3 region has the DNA TGTGCCAGCAGCGCCGGGACAGGGGCGGGCGGCTATGGCTACACCTTC.

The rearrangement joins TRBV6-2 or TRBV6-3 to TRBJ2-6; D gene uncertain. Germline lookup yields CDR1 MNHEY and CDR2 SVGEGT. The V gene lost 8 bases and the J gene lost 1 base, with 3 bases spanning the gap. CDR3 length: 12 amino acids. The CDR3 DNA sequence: TGTGCCAGCCATTCTGGGGCCAACGTCCTGACTTTC. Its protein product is CASHSGANVLTF.

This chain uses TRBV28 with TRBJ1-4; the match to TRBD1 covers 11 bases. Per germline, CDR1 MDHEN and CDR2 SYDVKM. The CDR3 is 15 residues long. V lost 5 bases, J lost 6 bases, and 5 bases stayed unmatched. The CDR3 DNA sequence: TGTGCCAGCAGTGGGCCGGGACAGGGGGATGAAAAACTGTTTTTT. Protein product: CASSGPGQGDEKLFF.